This T cell receptor (beta chain) was obtained from a study of blood T cell repertoires in COVID-19. Looking at the study overall: Spain, Italy and the United States supplied samples that represented acute and convalescent COVID-19.

Method: immunoSEQ multiplex PCR; TCRdb's copy keeps in-frame clones and lacks some. The sample has 310,000 or so clones; 86% are singletons. J lost 8 bases, V lost 5 bases, and 5 bases had no gene match. The CDR3 runs 14 residues. Looked up from germline, CDR1 is LNHDA and CDR2 is SQIVND (reference sequence). This chain links TRBV19 with TRBJ2-1; 11 bases align to TRBD2. Material: peripheral blood. The TCR originated in a woman in her forties or fifties with acute or convalescent COVID-19. As DNA, the CDR3 is TGTGCCAGTAGTTCTAGCGGGAGGCAGGATGAGCAGTTCTTC. Its protein is CASSSSGRQDEQFF.